The text below deals with one TCR beta chain. The same CDR3 is also encoded by other DNA sequences in this sample. Profiled with immunoSEQ multiplex PCR; TCRdb holds only in-frame clones, not every one. The sample includes tens of thousands of clones, approximately 94% of them seen just once. These data belong to a study of Tregs in tolerant kidney transplant recipients. The starting material was CD4+ T cells from blood, obtained before the transplant. The TCR comes from a human donor who received a combined kidney and bone marrow transplant.

CDR3 nucleotide sequence: TGTGCCAGCAGCTTGGATGGCGGGAGTAACACAGATACGCAGTATTTT. It codes for CASSLDGGSNTDTQYF. The chain combines TRBV5-4 with TRBJ2-3, with TRBD2 identical over 7 bases. Germline V gene data show CDR1 as SGHNT and CDR2 as YYREEE (reference sequence). This CDR3 contains 16 residues. V lost 0 bases to trimming and J lost 2 bases; unmatched junction nucleotides: 6.